A single sample gave rise to the 26 T cell receptor beta chains below, sequenced in a study of shared clonotypes between healthy human individuals. Repertoires were generated with immunoSEQ multiplex PCR, while TCRdb's copy carries only in-frame clones and drops some. Of just over 2,000,000 clones listed, approximately 95% are singletons. The sequencing sample was made of naive CD4+ T cells sorted from blood. Specified subset: CD45RA+ positively selected. The receptor set was obtained from a man between 18 and 35 years old in good health.

V is TRBV25-1 and J is TRBJ2-7; 8 bases match TRBD1. Trimming cost V 3 bases and J 6 bases; bases outside gene matches: 13. The CDR3 has 16 amino acids. The germline V gene encodes CDR1 MGHDK and CDR2 SYGVNS. The CDR3 DNA is TGTGCCAGCAGTGACCTAGGGACAGGCCATCAAAGCGAGCAGTACTTC. Translated, it gives CASSDLGTGHQSEQYF.

With respect to this clone: Within the sample, other DNA sequences also encode this same CDR3. The V call is TRBV28, the J call TRBJ1-1; D ambiguous. Trimming took off 4 bases at V and 0 bases at J, with 9 bases between the two ends. This CDR3 is built from 14 residues. In germline, CDR1 is MDHEN, CDR2 SYDVKM. CDR3 amino acids: CASSSTAMNTEAFF. In DNA form, the CDR3 reads TGTGCCAGCAGTTCCACAGCCATGAACACTGAAGCTTTCTTT.

The rearrangement uses TRBV2 and TRBJ1-2, with a weak D call TRBD1 (6 bases). This CDR3 comprises 13 residues. Germline lookup yields CDR1 SNHLY and CDR2 FYNNEI. With 8 bases removed from V and 7 bases from J, the gap between germline ends came to 17 bases. The chain's CDR3 is CASFTGQGGGYTF. The DNA of the CDR3 is TGTGCCAGCTTTACAGGGCAGGGTGGTGGCTACACCTTC.

This clone showed up just once. Other DNA sequences in this sample translate to the same CDR3. This chain uses TRBV5-1 with TRBJ1-4, with D tentatively TRBD1 (6 bases). Germline CDR1 reads SGHRS; CDR2 reads YFSETQ. The CDR3 consists of 14 residues. Trimming removed 3 bases at V and 8 bases at J, with 14 bases between. CDR3 loop: CASSSGGQGEKLFF. The CDR3 region has the DNA TGCGCCAGCAGCTCCGGGGGGCAGGGGGAAAAACTGTTTTTT.

The genes are TRBV7-3 and TRBJ1-1; TRBD1 matches 8 bases. This CDR3 is built from 15 residues. Germline V gene data show CDR1 as SGHTA and CDR2 as FQGTGA. The V segment lost 1 base and the J segment 4 bases; nucleotides outside the gene matches: 5. The CDR3, as DNA: TGTGCCAGCAGCTTAATGGCAGGGGGCGGCACTGAAGCTTTCTTT. Translating gives CASSLMAGGGTEAFF.

V and J are TRBV11-1 and TRBJ2-5; 8 bases agree with TRBD2. V lost 4 bases, J lost 4 bases, and 8 bases stayed unmatched. The germline CDR1 and CDR2 sequences are SGHAT and FQDESV (reference sequence). This CDR3 region has 15 residues. DNA for the CDR3: TGTGCCAGCAGCTCGAGCGGGGGAATAGGAGAGACCCAGTACTTC. Its protein product is CASSSSGGIGETQYF.

V is TRBV10-3 and J is TRBJ2-7; 7 nucleotides agree with TRBD1. V lost 4 bases, J lost 3 bases, and 3 bases stayed unmatched. The CDR3 is 13 residues long. The V gene's germline CDR1 is ENHRY and CDR2 SYGVKD. The CDR3 DNA reads as TGTGCCATCAGTGTGGGACAGCTCTACGAGCAGTACTTC. This translates into CAISVGQLYEQYF.

The chain joins TRBV7-9 to TRBJ2-7, with D possibly matching TRBD2 (6 bases). The germline V gene has CDR1 SEHNR and CDR2 FQNEAQ (reference sequence). The V gene lost 1 base and the J gene lost 2 bases, with 15 bases spanning the gap. The CDR3 contains 16 residues. CDR3 DNA: TGTGCCAGCAGCTTAGGAGGACACGGGAGCCCCTACGAGCAGTACTTC. This codes for CASSLGGHGSPYEQYF.

This sequence joins TRBV10-3 and TRBJ2-3; D gene unclear. The V gene lost 4 bases and the J gene lost 3 bases, with 17 bases spanning the gap. The CDR3 consists of 16 residues. Germline V gene lookup returns CDR1 ENHRY and CDR2 SYGVKD. This chain's CDR3 is CAISGLKGSSTDTQYF. The CDR3 coding sequence is TGTGCCATCAGTGGTCTCAAGGGAAGTAGTACAGATACGCAGTATTTT.

In this sample, this clone turned up once. The same CDR3 is also encoded by other DNA sequences in this sample. V is TRBV5-1 and J is TRBJ2-5; D call uncertain. Germline values: CDR1 SGHRS, CDR2 YFSETQ. Trimming removed 0 bases at V and 3 bases at J, with 9 bases between. CDR3 length equals 14 residues. The CDR3 coding sequence is TGCGCCAGCAGCTTGGCCGCGGTTGAAGAGACCCAGTACTTC. Translated, it gives CASSLAAVEETQYF.

This clone was found once. CDR3 nucleotides: TGTGCCAGTAGTATGGTGACAGGGACCTTGGAGACCCAGTACTTC. This sequence encodes CASSMVTGTLETQYF. The rearrangement links TRBV19 to TRBJ2-5, with 7 bases lining up with TRBD1. In germline, CDR1 is LNHDA, CDR2 SQIVND (reference sequence). The CDR3 is 15 residues long. The J segment lost 5 bases and the V segment lost 3 bases, leaving 9 bases of the junction unmatched.

V gene TRBV5-8 combines with J gene TRBJ1-2, with D perhaps TRBD1 (5 bases). From germline, CDR1 is SGHTS and CDR2 YDEGEE. The CDR3 is 15 residues long. The germline V and J ends were trimmed by 1 base and 4 bases, with 14 bases remaining between them. The CDR3 sequence: CASSLTRQPFYGYTF. The CDR3 DNA follows: TGTGCCAGCAGCTTGACTCGACAGCCCTTCTATGGCTACACCTTC.

The chain couples TRBV10-1 to TRBJ2-7, with TRBD1 matching over 9 bases. The junction had 2 bases not matched to a gene; V was cut back by 6 bases and J by 5 bases. This CDR3 contains 12 residues. Germline values: CDR1 WNHNN, CDR2 SYGVQD (reference sequence). The CDR3 region is CASSRTGDEQYF. The CDR3 coding sequence is TGCGCCAGCAGCCGGACAGGGGACGAGCAGTACTTC.

J is TRBJ2-1 and V is TRBV6-6; TRBD1 matches 12 bases. In germline, CDR1 is MNHNY, CDR2 SVGAGI (reference sequence). The length of the CDR3 is 13 residues. Unmatched junction bases numbered 4, after V lost 8 bases and J lost 8 bases. The CDR3: CASRGTGGYEQFF. For the CDR3, the DNA is TGTGCCAGCCGCGGGACAGGGGGCTATGAGCAGTTCTTC.

The chain uses TRBV19 and TRBJ2-1; D gene uncertain. From germline, CDR1 is LNHDA and CDR2 SQIVND (reference sequence). V shed 7 bases and J shed 9 bases, with 16 bases lying between them. This CDR3 is built from 13 residues. The CDR3 sequence is CASTDRLESEQFF. CDR3 bases: TGTGCCAGTACCGACCGGCTTGAAAGTGAGCAGTTCTTC. Full variable domain (rest looked up from reference TRBV19 and TRBJ2-1): DGGITQSPKYLFRKEGQNVTLSCEQNLNHDAMYWYRQDPGQGLRLIYYSQIVNDFQKGDIAEGYSVSREKKESFPLTVTSAQKNPTAFYLCASTDRLESEQFFGPGTRLTVL.

As to this clone: Other DNA sequences in this sample translate to the same CDR3. The chain combines TRBV7-9 with TRBJ2-4; no firm D call. V shed 3 bases and J shed 1 base, with 4 bases lying between them. There are 13 residues in the CDR3. CDR1 is SEHNR and CDR2 is FQNEAQ in the germline V gene (reference sequence). The CDR3 loop reads CASSLGAKNIQYF. For the CDR3, the DNA is TGTGCCAGCAGCTTGGGGGCCAAAAACATTCAGTACTTC.

The gene calls are TRBV6-1 and TRBJ1-5, with D maybe TRBD1 (5 bases). Deletions cut 5 bases from V and 5 bases from J, with 13 bases between. Germline values: CDR1 MNHNS, CDR2 SASEGT. The CDR3 covers 14 residues. CDR3 region: CASSIQDGDQPQHF. CDR3 bases: TGTGCCAGCAGTATACAGGACGGCGATCAGCCCCAGCATTTT.

The chain couples TRBV5-1 to TRBJ2-5; D is unresolved. CDR1 is SGHRS, CDR2 YFSETQ, per germline. V was shortened by 4 bases and J by 0 bases, with 10 bases between the two germline ends. This CDR3 has 14 amino acids. The CDR3 DNA is TGCGCCAGCAGCCGAGACGGGTACCAAGAGACCCAGTACTTC. Protein product: CASSRDGYQETQYF.

The V and J genes are TRBV4-1 and TRBJ2-1, with 7 bases matching TRBD2. Looked up from germline, CDR1 is MGHRA and CDR2 is YSYEKL. CDR3 length: 15 residues. Trimming cost V 4 bases and J 4 bases; bases outside gene matches: 7. The CDR3 DNA reads as TGCGCCAGCAGCCGCCTAGGACTAGAATACAATGAGCAGTTCTTC. Translation gives CASSRLGLEYNEQFF.

Concerning this clone: This sample includes further DNA sequences coding for the same CDR3. The chain joins TRBV5-4 to TRBJ1-2; D not resolved. Germline CDR1 and CDR2: SGHNT and YYREEE (reference sequence). Trimming removed 0 bases from V and 2 bases from J, with 8 bases in between. The CDR3 has 14 residues. The CDR3 bases are TGTGCCAGCAGCTTGGGGCTTCTCAACTATGGCTACACCTTC. The encoded protein is CASSLGLLNYGYTF.

The CDR3 nucleotides are TGTGCCAGCAGCGGCTCCGGGACAGCCTACGAGCAGTACTTC. Translation: CASSGSGTAYEQYF. The chain combines TRBV28 with TRBJ2-7; 7 nucleotides line up with TRBD1. The CDR3 extends over 14 amino acids. The V gene end was trimmed by 6 bases and the J gene end by 2 bases; junction bases not matched to a gene: 7. The V gene's germline CDR1 is MDHEN and CDR2 SYDVKM.

The chain carries TRBV11-3 and TRBJ2-2; no definite D call. The ends were cut back, 5 bases at V and 5 bases at J, with 9 bases in the middle. The CDR3 totals 13 residues. The V gene's germline CDR1 is SGHNT and CDR2 YENEEA. CDR3 in amino acids: CASSNDGTGELFF. DNA of the CDR3: TGTGCCAGCAGCAACGATGGTACCGGGGAGCTGTTTTTT.

The rearrangement links TRBV19 to TRBJ1-5, with a possible D match to TRBD1 (5 bases). The ends were cut back, 3 bases at V and 14 bases at J, with 14 bases in the middle. This CDR3 has 12 residues. Germline-derived CDR1 and CDR2 are LNHDA and SQIVND (reference sequence). The CDR3 DNA follows: TGTGCCAGTAGTATGTCGGGGGAACATAAGCATTTT. Protein product: CASSMSGEHKHF. Combining the CDR3 with reference TRBV19 and TRBJ1-5 gives the whole variable domain DGGITQSPKYLFRKEGQNVTLSCEQNLNHDAMYWYRQDPGQGLRLIYYSQIVNDFQKGDIAEGYSVSREKKESFPLTVTSAQKNPTAFYLCASSMSGEHKHFGDGTRLSIL.

The chain has TRBV12-5 and TRBJ2-1, with D hard to call. The germline V gene encodes CDR1 LGHNT and CDR2 FRNRAP. CDR3 length: 16 amino acids. V was shortened by 0 bases and J by 2 bases, with 11 bases between the two germline ends. The CDR3, as DNA: TGTGCTAGTGGTTTGGTACGTTCTCCAGCCTACAATGAGCAGTTCTTC. This sequence encodes CASGLVRSPAYNEQFF.

CDR3: CAWSTIEETQYF. The CDR3 nucleotides are TGTGCCTGGAGTACTATCGAAGAGACCCAGTACTTC. The chain combines TRBV30 with TRBJ2-5; unclear D gene. Germline CDR1 is GTSNPN and CDR2 is SVGIG (reference sequence). The CDR3 totals 12 residues. The ends were cut back, 2 bases at V and 3 bases at J, with 7 bases in the middle.

The V call is TRBV19, the J call TRBJ1-5; 7 bases match TRBD1. The CDR3 covers 15 residues. CDR1 and CDR2 from the germline V gene are LNHDA and SQIVND (reference sequence). Germline trimming cut 9 bases from V and 3 bases from J; bases unmatched to any gene: 11. Here the CDR3 reads CASRLTGQVNQPQHF. The CDR3 nucleotides are TGTGCCAGCCGTCTTACAGGACAGGTCAATCAGCCCCAGCATTTT.